These T cell receptor beta chains were read from a single sample in a study of beta chain features in type 1 diabetes. The repertoire was sequenced with immunoSEQ multiplex PCR; TCRdb's copy has only in-frame clones and lacks some. Among hundreds of thousands of clones listed, 11% to 15% were seen once. The source material was naive CD4+ T cells from blood. The receptors come from a man between 18 and 29 years old with type 1 diabetes. Both conserved end residues are part of each CDR3. The D gene is left open where the match is weak. Some rows mark clone size as missing; the rest say once, few, many or name a class of expanded clone.

j_call cdr3_length d_call clone_size v_call cdr3_aa cdr3_nt
TRBJ1-1 13 - few TRBV14 CASSELMNTEAFF TGTGCCAGCAGCGAGTTAATGAACACTGAAGCTTTCTTT
TRBJ1-4 13 TRBD1 - TRBV29-1 CSVVAGGNEKLFF TGCAGCGTTGTTGCAGGGGGTAATGAAAAACTGTTTTTT
TRBJ2-3 13 - few TRBV4-3 CASSQDTRDTQYF TGCGCCAGCAGCCAAGATACGAGGGATACGCAGTATTTT
TRBJ2-1 16 - few TRBV7-2 CASSPIRGSSYNEQFF TGTGCCAGCAGTCCCATTCGGGGGAGCTCCTACAATGAGCAGTTCTTC
TRBJ2-1 17 - few TRBV6-8 CASSYSVWASSYNEQFF TGTGCCAGCAGTTACTCGGTCTGGGCCAGCTCCTACAATGAGCAGTTCTTC
TRBJ1-5 17 TRBD1 - TRBV18 CASSPPGTGNGNQPQHF TGTGCCAGCTCACCACCTGGGACAGGGAACGGCAATCAGCCCCAGCATTTT
TRBJ2-3 15 TRBD2 few TRBV4-2 CASSQYGGSTDTQYF TGTGCCAGCAGCCAATACGGGGGGAGCACAGATACGCAGTATTTT
TRBJ1-5 11 - few TRBV20-1 CSARGFQPQHF TGCAGTGCTAGAGGGTTCCAGCCCCAGCATTTT
TRBJ2-7 14 - few TRBV5-1 CASSLSGGYDEQYF TGCGCCAGCAGCCTGTCTGGGGGCTACGACGAGCAGTACTTC
TRBJ2-5 12 TRBD1 - TRBV29-1 CSGSPGTGDQYF TGCAGCGGCTCACCCGGGACAGGGGACCAGTACTTC
TRBJ1-2 15 TRBD1 - TRBV27 CASSFLGTELYGYTF TGTGCCAGCAGTTTCCTCGGGACAGAGCTCTATGGCTACACCTTC
TRBJ2-7 14 TRBD1 - TRBV7-2 CASSFDRVAYEQYF TGTGCCAGCAGCTTCGACAGGGTCGCCTACGAGCAGTACTTC
TRBJ2-7 16 - few TRBV25-1 CASSDFHAFRALGEYF TGTGCCAGCAGTGATTTCCACGCCTTCAGGGCCCTCGGGGAGTACTTC
TRBJ2-7 15 - few TRBV6-5 CASSYTSGDSYEQYF TGTGCCAGCAGTTACACTTCAGGGGACTCCTACGAGCAGTACTTC
TRBJ2-2 13 - few TRBV30 CAWRVTNTGELFF TGTGCCTGGAGGGTAACGAACACCGGGGAGCTGTTTTTT
TRBJ1-1 13 - - TRBV29-1 CSVDGASNTEASF TGCAGCGTTGACGGAGCTTCGAACACTGAAGCTTCCTTT
TRBJ2-2 18 - - TRBV9 CASSVGSGTESNTGELFF TGTGCCAGCAGCGTAGGTAGCGGGACAGAATCGAACACCGGGGAGCTGTTTTTT
TRBJ2-2 13 - few TRBV9 CASSVRLTGELFF TGTGCCAGCAGCGTAAGGCTTACCGGGGAGCTGTTTTTT
TRBJ1-1 14 TRBD1 few TRBV9 CASSQTGGNTEAFF TGTGCCAGCAGCCAAACAGGGGGCAATACTGAAGCTTTCTTT
TRBJ2-2 16 TRBD1 once TRBV9 CASSPWGTGLTGELFF TGTGCCAGCAGCCCCTGGGGGACAGGGCTAACCGGGGAGCTGTTTTTT
TRBJ1-4 15 - - TRBV19 CASSIGGSPNEKLFF TGTGCCAGTAGTATCGGCGGGAGTCCGAACGAAAAACTGTTTTTT
TRBJ2-7 15 TRBD1 few TRBV7-2 CASSPWTGAGYEQYF TGTGCCAGCAGCCCGTGGACAGGGGCGGGCTACGAGCAGTACTTC
TRBJ2-5 14 TRBD1 - TRBV6-5 CASSLDRAVKTQYF TGTGCCAGCAGTTTGGACAGGGCCGTCAAGACCCAGTACTTC
TRBJ1-2 17 - - TRBV27 CASSPLRVSGDDYGYTF TGTGCCAGCAGCCCACTAAGAGTTTCGGGGGATGACTATGGCTACACCTTC
TRBJ2-3 16 - few TRBV25-1 CASSDVVADPPDTQYF TGTGCCAGCAGTGATGTAGTAGCGGACCCTCCGGATACGCAGTATTTT
TRBJ1-4 13 - few TRBV28 CASMRQGKEKLFF TGTGCCAGCATGCGGCAGGGGAAGGAAAAACTGTTTTTT
TRBJ2-1 14 - few TRBV7-2 CASSPEINDNEQFF TGTGCCAGCAGCCCCGAGATAAACGACAATGAGCAGTTCTTC
TRBJ1-6 14 TRBD1 - TRBV14 CASSQTGGLSPLHF TGTGCCAGCAGCCAAACAGGGGGCTTATCACCCCTCCACTTT
TRBJ2-7 14 - - TRBV6-6 CASSLQGPMDEQYF TGTGCCAGCAGCTTACAAGGCCCTATGGACGAGCAGTACTTC
TRBJ2-5 16 - few TRBV11-2 CASSLGPSGGEETQYF TGTGCCAGCAGCTTAGGCCCCTCTGGAGGTGAAGAGACCCAGTACTTC
TRBJ2-2 16 TRBD2 few TRBV7-9 CASSLQAGGPTGELFF TGTGCCAGCAGCCTGCAAGCGGGGGGCCCCACCGGGGAGCTGTTTTTT
TRBJ2-1 12 TRBD1 few TRBV29-1 CSIGTGNNEQFF TGCAGCATAGGGACAGGGAACAATGAGCAGTTCTTC
TRBJ2-6 15 TRBD1 many TRBV2 CASGDRASGANVLTF TGTGCCAGCGGGGACAGGGCCTCTGGGGCCAACGTCCTGACTTTC
TRBJ2-3 15 TRBD2 few TRBV6-1 CASKELAGNTDTQYF TGTGCCAGCAAAGAACTAGCGGGAAACACAGATACGCAGTATTTT
TRBJ2-6 16 - few TRBV27 CASSSPALSGANVLTF TGTGCCAGCAGTTCCCCAGCCCTCTCTGGGGCCAACGTCCTGACTTTC
TRBJ2-7 17 TRBD2 few TRBV5-6 CASSEAIGLAPSYEQYF TGTGCCAGCAGCGAAGCGATCGGACTAGCTCCTTCCTACGAGCAGTACTTC
TRBJ2-3 13 - few TRBV7-2 CASSFRGTDTQYF TGTGCCAGCAGCTTTAGGGGAACAGATACGCAGTATTTT
TRBJ2-3 13 - - TRBV30 CAWSVGVPDTQYF TGTGCCTGGAGTGTTGGGGTACCGGATACGCAGTATTTT
TRBJ2-6 15 - - TRBV28 CASSFSGYGANVLTF TGTGCCAGCAGTTTTTCGGGATACGGGGCCAACGTCCTGACTTTC
TRBJ2-1 17 - - TRBV7-9 CASSLRQGTILKGEQFF TGTGCCAGCAGCTTACGGCAGGGGACTATCCTCAAAGGGGAGCAGTTCTTC
TRBJ2-1 15 TRBD1 few TRBV6-5 CASSFAGTANNEQFF TGTGCCAGCAGTTTCGCCGGGACAGCTAACAATGAGCAGTTCTTC
TRBJ1-2 15 TRBD1 - TRBV7-9 CASSLLGQANYGYTF TGTGCCAGCAGCCTTCTGGGACAGGCGAACTATGGCTACACCTTC
TRBJ1-2 14 - few TRBV9 CASSVVVVGDGYTF TGTGCCAGCAGCGTAGTTGTAGTGGGAGATGGCTACACCTTC
TRBJ2-1 18 TRBD2 few TRBV7-9 CASSLGLAGRSSYNEQFF TGTGCCAGCAGCTTAGGCCTAGCGGGACGGAGCTCCTACAATGAGCAGTTCTTC
TRBJ2-1 15 - few TRBV11-2 CASSLDSASYNEQFF TGTGCCAGCAGCCTGGACAGCGCCTCCTACAATGAGCAGTTCTTC
TRBJ1-2 13 - few TRBV7-2 CASSLAQHYGYTF TGTGCCAGCAGCTTAGCCCAGCACTATGGCTACACCTTC
TRBJ1-2 14 - few TRBV28 CASSFEGQNYGYTF TGTGCCAGCAGTTTTGAAGGGCAGAACTATGGCTACACCTTC
TRBJ2-2 13 - - TRBV18 CASSEANTGELFF TGTGCCAGCTCGGAGGCGAACACCGGGGAGCTGTTTTTT
TRBJ2-7 12 - - TRBV2 CASRLQVYEQYF TGTGCCAGCAGACTACAGGTTTACGAGCAGTACTTC
TRBJ2-1 16 TRBD1 few TRBV28 CASSRATGTGDNEQFF TGTGCCAGCAGCCGCGCTACCGGGACAGGAGACAATGAGCAGTTCTTC
TRBJ2-7 14 - - TRBV4-3 CASSHTGVVGEQYF TGCGCCAGCAGCCACACAGGAGTAGTAGGAGAGCAGTACTTC
TRBJ2-3 15 TRBD2 few TRBV5-4 CASSSHQRGGDTQYF TGTGCCAGCAGCTCCCATCAGCGGGGGGGAGATACGCAGTATTTT
TRBJ2-3 13 - few TRBV12-5 CASVLSGTDTQYF TGTGCTAGTGTTCTGTCGGGGACAGATACGCAGTATTTT
TRBJ2-3 15 TRBD2 - TRBV6-5 CASTGLGKSTDTQYF TGTGCCAGCACCGGACTAGGGAAGAGCACAGATACGCAGTATTTT
TRBJ1-3 15 - - TRBV28 CASSALLLLENTIYF TGTGCCAGCAGTGCGCTTTTGTTATTAGAAAACACCATATATTTT